The clone carrying this TCR beta chain appeared once. The assay was immunoSEQ multiplex PCR, and TCRdb's table has in-frame clones only and misses some. The sample includes about 80,000 clones, approximately 86% of them seen just once. These data originate in a study of PD-L1 blockade in urothelial cancer. The clonotype originates from a woman in her sixties or seventies with urothelial cancer. Here the sequenced sample was PBMCs, taken around atezolizumab (anti-PD-L1) treatment.

CDR3 in amino acids: CASSPPDRTYEQYF. The CDR3 DNA reads as TGTGCCAGCAGTCCTCCCGACAGGACCTACGAGCAGTACTTC. The chain joins TRBV28 to TRBJ2-7; the D gene is possibly TRBD1 (6 bases). Deletions cut 5 bases from V and 2 bases from J, with 13 bases between. CDR1 MDHEN and CDR2 SYDVKM come from the germline V gene. The CDR3 loop spans 14 amino acids.